This entry describes one T cell receptor beta chain. The data were produced by immunoSEQ multiplex PCR, yet TCRdb's version contains in-frame clones alone and is incomplete. Of about 73,000 clones in the sample, over 65% were seen once. The sample is drawn from a study of radiation and T cells in renal cell carcinoma. CDR1 is SQVTM, CDR2 ANQGSEA, per germline. V was pared by 5 bases and J by 6 bases, with 3 bases of the junction left unmatched. The CDR3 contains 11 residues. Time point reported: blood 4 weeks post-SBRT, at nephrectomy. Treatment of the sample: 15 Gy SBRT to primary tumor, nephrectomy 4 weeks later.

The V and J genes are TRBV29-1 and TRBJ1-1; 7 bases line up with TRBD1. The specimen comprised blood, sampled from a patient whose treatment included radiotherapy and nephrectomy. This TCR derives from a woman aged 60-70 years with renal cell carcinoma. CDR3 in amino acids: CSVWTGPEAFF. In DNA form, the CDR3 reads TGCAGCGTTTGGACAGGTCCTGAAGCTTTCTTT. The whole variable domain, remainder taken from reference TRBV29-1 and TRBJ1-1, is SAVISQKPSRDICQRGTSLTIQCQVDSQVTMMFWYRQQPGQSLTLIATANQGSEATYESGFVIDKFPISRPNLTFSTLTVSNMSPEDSSIYLCSVWTGPEAFFGQGTRLTVV.